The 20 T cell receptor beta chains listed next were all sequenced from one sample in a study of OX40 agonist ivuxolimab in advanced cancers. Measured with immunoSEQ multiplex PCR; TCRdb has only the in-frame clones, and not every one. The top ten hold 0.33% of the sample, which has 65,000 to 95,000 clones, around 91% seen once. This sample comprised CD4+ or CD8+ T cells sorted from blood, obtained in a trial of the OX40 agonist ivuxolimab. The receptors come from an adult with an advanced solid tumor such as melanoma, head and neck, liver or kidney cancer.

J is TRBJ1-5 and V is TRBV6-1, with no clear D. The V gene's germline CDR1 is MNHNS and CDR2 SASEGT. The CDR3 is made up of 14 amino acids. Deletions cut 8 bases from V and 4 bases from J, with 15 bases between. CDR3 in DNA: TGTGCCAGCCACCCGGGAGGGAGTAATCAGCCCCAGCATTTT. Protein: CASHPGGSNQPQHF.

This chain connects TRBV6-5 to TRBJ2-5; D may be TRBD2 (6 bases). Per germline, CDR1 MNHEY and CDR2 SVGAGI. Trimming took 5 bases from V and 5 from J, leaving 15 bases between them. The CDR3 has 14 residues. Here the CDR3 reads CASSSGSEGETQYF. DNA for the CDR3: TGTGCCAGCAGTAGCGGGTCCGAGGGTGAGACCCAGTACTTC.

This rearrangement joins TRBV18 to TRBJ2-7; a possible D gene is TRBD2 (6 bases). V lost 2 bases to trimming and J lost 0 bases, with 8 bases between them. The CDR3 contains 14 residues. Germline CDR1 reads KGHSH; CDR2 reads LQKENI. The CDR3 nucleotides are TGTGCCAGCTCACCAGACGGGAGCTCCTACGAGCAGTACTTC. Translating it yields CASSPDGSSYEQYF.

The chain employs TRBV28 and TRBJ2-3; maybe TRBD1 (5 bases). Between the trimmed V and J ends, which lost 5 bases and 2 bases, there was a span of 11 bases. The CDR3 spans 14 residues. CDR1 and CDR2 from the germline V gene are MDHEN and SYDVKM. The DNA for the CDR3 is TGTGCCAGCAGTCAGGGAATACTCACAGATACGCAGTATTTT. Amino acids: CASSQGILTDTQYF.

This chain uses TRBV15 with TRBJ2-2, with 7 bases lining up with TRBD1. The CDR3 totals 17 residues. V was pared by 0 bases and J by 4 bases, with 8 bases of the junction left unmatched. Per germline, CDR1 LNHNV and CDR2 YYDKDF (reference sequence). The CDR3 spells CATSRDGLGQTTGELFF. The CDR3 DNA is TGTGCCACCAGCAGAGACGGATTGGGACAGACCACCGGGGAGCTGTTTTTT.

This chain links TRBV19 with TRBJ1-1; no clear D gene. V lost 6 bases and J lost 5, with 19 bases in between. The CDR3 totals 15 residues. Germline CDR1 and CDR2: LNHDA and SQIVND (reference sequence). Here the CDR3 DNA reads TGTGCCAGTAGACTCCTAAATTCGGGTACTACTGAAGCTTTCTTT. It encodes CASRLLNSGTTEAFF.

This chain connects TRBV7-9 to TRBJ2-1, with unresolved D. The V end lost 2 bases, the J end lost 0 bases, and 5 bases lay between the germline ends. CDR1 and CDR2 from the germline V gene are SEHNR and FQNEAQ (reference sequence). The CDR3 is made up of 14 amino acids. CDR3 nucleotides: TGTGCCAGCAGCTTATCGAGCTCCTACAATGAGCAGTTCTTC. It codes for CASSLSSSYNEQFF.

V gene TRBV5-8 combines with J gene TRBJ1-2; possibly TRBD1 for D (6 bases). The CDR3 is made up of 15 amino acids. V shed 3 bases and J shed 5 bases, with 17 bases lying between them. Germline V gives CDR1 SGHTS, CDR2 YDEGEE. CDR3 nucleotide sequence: TGTGCCAGCAGCTCCCTTGCACAGGGTCTATATGGCTACACCTTC. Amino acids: CASSSLAQGLYGYTF.

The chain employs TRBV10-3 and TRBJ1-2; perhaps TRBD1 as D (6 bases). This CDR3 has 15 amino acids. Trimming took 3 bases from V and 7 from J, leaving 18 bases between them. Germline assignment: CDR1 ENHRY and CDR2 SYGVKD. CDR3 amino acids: CAISDPSGASRGYTF. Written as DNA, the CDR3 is TGTGCCATCAGTGATCCTTCGGGGGCCTCCCGTGGCTACACCTTC.

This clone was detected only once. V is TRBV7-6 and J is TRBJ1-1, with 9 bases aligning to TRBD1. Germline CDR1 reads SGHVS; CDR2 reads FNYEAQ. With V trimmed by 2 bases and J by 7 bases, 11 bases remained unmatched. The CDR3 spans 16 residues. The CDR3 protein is CASSLTTGQGIFEAFF. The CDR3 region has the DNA TGTGCCAGCAGCTTAACGACCGGACAGGGGATTTTTGAAGCTTTCTTT.

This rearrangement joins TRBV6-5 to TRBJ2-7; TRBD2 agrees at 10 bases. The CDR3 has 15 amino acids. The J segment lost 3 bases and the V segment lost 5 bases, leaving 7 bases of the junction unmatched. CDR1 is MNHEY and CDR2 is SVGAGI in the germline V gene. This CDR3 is CASSTLAGGNYEQYF. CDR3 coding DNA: TGTGCCAGCAGTACATTAGCGGGGGGTAACTACGAGCAGTACTTC.

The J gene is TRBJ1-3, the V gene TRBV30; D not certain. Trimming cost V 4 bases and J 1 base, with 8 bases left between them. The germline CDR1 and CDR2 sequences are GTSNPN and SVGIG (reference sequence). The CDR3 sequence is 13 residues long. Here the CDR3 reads CAWTPGSGNTIYF. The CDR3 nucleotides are TGTGCCTGGACACCAGGATCTGGAAACACCATATATTTT.

The CDR3 loop is CASSFGTGDSETQYF. The DNA of the CDR3 is TGTGCCAGCAGCTTTGGGACAGGGGATAGTGAGACCCAGTACTTC. The chain carries TRBV7-6 and TRBJ2-5; TRBD1 aligns across 10 bases. Looked up from germline, CDR1 is SGHVS and CDR2 is FNYEAQ. The V and J ends lost 3 bases and 5 bases, in that order; junction bases with no gene match: 6. This CDR3 is built from 15 residues.

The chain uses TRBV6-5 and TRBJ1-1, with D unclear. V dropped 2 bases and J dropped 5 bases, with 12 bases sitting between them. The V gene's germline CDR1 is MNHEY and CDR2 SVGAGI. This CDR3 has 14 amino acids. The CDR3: CASSYGGVGTEAFF. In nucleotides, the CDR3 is TGTGCCAGCAGTTACGGCGGGGTAGGAACTGAAGCTTTCTTT.

The CDR3 nucleotides read TGTGCCAGCAGCTTAGCCCCCGACACCTCCTATAATTCACCCCTCCACTTT. This sequence encodes CASSLAPDTSYNSPLHF. The chain has TRBV13 and TRBJ1-6; D remains ambiguous. There are 17 residues in the CDR3. Germline-derived CDR1 and CDR2 are PRHDT and FYEKMQ (reference sequence). V was shortened by 1 base and J by 0 bases, with 10 bases between the two germline ends.

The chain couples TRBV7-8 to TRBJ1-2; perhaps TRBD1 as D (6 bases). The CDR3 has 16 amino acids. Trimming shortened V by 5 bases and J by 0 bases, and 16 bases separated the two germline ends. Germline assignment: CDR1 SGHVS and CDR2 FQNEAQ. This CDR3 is CASSQGGAGTNYGYTF. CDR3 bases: TGTGCCAGCAGCCAAGGGGGGGCCGGGACTAACTATGGCTACACCTTC.

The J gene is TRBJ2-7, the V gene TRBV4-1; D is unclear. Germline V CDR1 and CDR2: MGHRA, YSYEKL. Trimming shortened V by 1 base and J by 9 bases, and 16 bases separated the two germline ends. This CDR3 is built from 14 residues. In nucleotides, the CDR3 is TGCGCCAGCAGCCAAGTCACAGAGAACGCAAGGCAGTACGTC. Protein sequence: CASSQVTENARQYV.

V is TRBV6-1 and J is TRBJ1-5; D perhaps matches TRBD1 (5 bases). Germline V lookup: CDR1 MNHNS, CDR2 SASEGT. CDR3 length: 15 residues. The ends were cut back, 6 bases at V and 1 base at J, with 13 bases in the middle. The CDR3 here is CASRAGTASNQPQHF. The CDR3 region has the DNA TGTGCCAGCAGGGCCGGGACGGCAAGCAATCAGCCCCAGCATTTT.

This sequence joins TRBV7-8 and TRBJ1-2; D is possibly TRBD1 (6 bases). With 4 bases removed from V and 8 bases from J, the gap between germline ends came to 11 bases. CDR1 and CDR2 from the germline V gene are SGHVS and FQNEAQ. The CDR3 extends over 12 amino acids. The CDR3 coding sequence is TGTGCCAGCAGCTCCCTCGACAGGGGCTACACCTTC. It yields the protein CASSSLDRGYTF.

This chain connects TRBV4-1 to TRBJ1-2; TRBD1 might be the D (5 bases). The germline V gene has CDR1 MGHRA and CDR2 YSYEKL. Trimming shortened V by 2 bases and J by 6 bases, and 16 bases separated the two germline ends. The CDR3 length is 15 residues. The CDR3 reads CASSQSGSGSDGYTF. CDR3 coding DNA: TGCGCCAGCAGCCAATCAGGGTCAGGGAGTGATGGCTACACCTTC.